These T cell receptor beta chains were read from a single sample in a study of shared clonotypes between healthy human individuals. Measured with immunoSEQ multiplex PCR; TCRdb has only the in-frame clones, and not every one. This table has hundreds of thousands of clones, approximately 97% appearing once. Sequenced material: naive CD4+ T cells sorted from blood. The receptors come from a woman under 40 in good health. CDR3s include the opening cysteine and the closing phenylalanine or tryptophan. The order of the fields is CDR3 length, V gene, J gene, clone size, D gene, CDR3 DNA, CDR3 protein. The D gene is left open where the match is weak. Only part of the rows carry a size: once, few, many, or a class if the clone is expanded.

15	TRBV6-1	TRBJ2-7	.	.	TGTGCCAGCAGGCCTTTCCGGGACAACTCCTACGAGCAGTACTTC	CASRPFRDNSYEQYF
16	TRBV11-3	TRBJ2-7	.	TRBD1	TGTGCCAGCAGCTTAGGCAGGGGGCGAGGATCGGACGAGCAGTACTTC	CASSLGRGRGSDEQYF
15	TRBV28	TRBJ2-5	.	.	TGTGCCAGCAGTTTGGTTCTAGCAGCACAAGAGACCCAGTACTTC	CASSLVLAAQETQYF
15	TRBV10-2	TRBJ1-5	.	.	TGCGCCAGCAGTGTGGGGGCAGGGAACAATCAGCCCCAGCATTTT	CASSVGAGNNQPQHF
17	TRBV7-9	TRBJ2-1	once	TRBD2	TGTGCCAGCAGCTTATCGTGGGGCCCAGCGGGAAGCAATGAGCAGTTCTTC	CASSLSWGPAGSNEQFF
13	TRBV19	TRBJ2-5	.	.	TGTGCCAGTAGTATGGTGGGGGAGGAGTCCCAGTACTTC	CASSMVGEESQYF
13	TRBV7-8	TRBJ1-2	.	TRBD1	TGTGCCAGCAGCGAGAGGACAGGGACCGGCTACACCTTC	CASSERTGTGYTF
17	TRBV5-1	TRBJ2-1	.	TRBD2	TGCGCCAGCAGCCAATCGAGACTAGCGGGGGCAGACAATGAGCAGTTCTTC	CASSQSRLAGADNEQFF
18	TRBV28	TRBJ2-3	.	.	TGTGCCAGCAGTTTTTTTCCCGGGATGAGTGGCAGCACAGATACGCAGTATTTT	CASSFFPGMSGSTDTQYF
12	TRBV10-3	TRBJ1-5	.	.	TGTGCCATCAGTCAGGGCGGCCAGCCCCAGCATTTT	CAISQGGQPQHF
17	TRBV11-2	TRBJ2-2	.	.	TGTGCCAGCAGCCTTACGGGTGGGCAGGGACCTAAGGGGGAGCTGTTTTTT	CASSLTGGQGPKGELFF
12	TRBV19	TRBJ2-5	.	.	TGTGCCAGTATTACGGGAGAAGAGACCCAGTACTTC	CASITGEETQYF
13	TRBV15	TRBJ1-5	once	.	TGTGCCACCAGCTCAACAGGAGTTCAGCCCCAGCATTTT	CATSSTGVQPQHF
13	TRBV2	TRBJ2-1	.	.	TGTGCCAGCAGTGCTAGCTCCTACAATGAGCAGTTCTTC	CASSASSYNEQFF
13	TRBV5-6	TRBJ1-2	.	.	TGTGCCAGCAGCTTGGTCCAGGGATATGGCTACACCTTC	CASSLVQGYGYTF
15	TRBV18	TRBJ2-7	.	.	TGTGCCAGCTCACCCTATGGACAGAGCTCCTACGAGCAGTACTTC	CASSPYGQSSYEQYF
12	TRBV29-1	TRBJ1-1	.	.	TGCAGCGTTGGTCAGGGAGGAACTGAAGCTTTCTTT	CSVGQGGTEAFF
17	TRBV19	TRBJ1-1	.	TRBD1	TGTGCCAGTAGTAGCCCGACAGGGTCGGGCATGAACACTGAAGCTTTCTTT	CASSSPTGSGMNTEAFF
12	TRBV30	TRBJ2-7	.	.	TGTGCCTGGAGTGTTATAGGAGCCGAGCAGTACTTC	CAWSVIGAEQYF
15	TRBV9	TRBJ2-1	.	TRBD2	TGTGCCAGCAGCCCGAGACTAGCGGGAGGAGATGAGCAGTTCTTC	CASSPRLAGGDEQFF
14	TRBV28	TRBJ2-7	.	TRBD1	TGTGCCAGCAGTGGGACAGGCGAGAACTACGAGCAGTACTTC	CASSGTGENYEQYF
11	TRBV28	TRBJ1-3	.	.	TGTGCCAGTGGGGCGCGTAACACCATATATTTT	CASGARNTIYF
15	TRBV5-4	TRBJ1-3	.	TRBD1	TGTGCCAGCAGCAAGGACAGGTCATTTGGAAACACCATATATTTT	CASSKDRSFGNTIYF
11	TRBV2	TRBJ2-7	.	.	TGTGCCAGCGGGGGATCCTACGAGCAGTACTTC	CASGGSYEQYF
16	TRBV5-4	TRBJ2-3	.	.	TGTGCCAGCAGCCCGCAGCCGCGGGGGCGGGTCGGTACGCAGTATTTT	CASSPQPRGRVGTQYF
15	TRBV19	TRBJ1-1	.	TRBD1	TGTGCCAGTAGTAGGATGGGACAGGTGAGCACTGAAGCTTTCTTT	CASSRMGQVSTEAFF
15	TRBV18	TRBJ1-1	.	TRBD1	TGTGCCAGCTCACCCAAGACAGGGATGAACACTGAAGCTTTCTTT	CASSPKTGMNTEAFF
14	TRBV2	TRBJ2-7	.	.	TGTGCCAGCAGTCGAGGGGGAGGGTACCACGAGCAGTACTTC	CASSRGGGYHEQYF
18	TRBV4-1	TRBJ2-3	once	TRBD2	TGCGCCAGCAGCCACGGTAGACTAGCGGGAGTAAACACAGATACGCAGTATTTT	CASSHGRLAGVNTDTQYF
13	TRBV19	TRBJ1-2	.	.	TGTGCCAGTAGTCCTCCTGAGACAGACGGCTACACCTTC	CASSPPETDGYTF
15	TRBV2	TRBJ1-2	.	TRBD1	TGTGCCAGCAGTGAGAGGACAGGGGGAGCCTATGGCTACACCTTC	CASSERTGGAYGYTF
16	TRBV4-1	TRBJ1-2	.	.	TGCGCCAGCAGCCAAGGTGATGACAGCAATAACTATGGCTACACCTTC	CASSQGDDSNNYGYTF
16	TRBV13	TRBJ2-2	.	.	TGTGCCAGCAGCCTGGATATAGGAACGAACACCGGGGAGCTGTTTTTT	CASSLDIGTNTGELFF
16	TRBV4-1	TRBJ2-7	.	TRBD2	TGCGCCAGCAGCCAAGATCGGGTGGGAGGGCCCTCCGAGCAGTACTTC	CASSQDRVGGPSEQYF
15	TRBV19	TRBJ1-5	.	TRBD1	TGTGCCAGTAGTCCTGACAGGGGTAGCAATCAGCCCCAGCATTTT	CASSPDRGSNQPQHF
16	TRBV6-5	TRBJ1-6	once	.	TGTGCCAGCAGTTACCAGACGGGACGGTTTTTGTCACCCCTCCACTTT	CASSYQTGRFLSPLHF
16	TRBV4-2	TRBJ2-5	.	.	TGTGCCAGCAGCCAAGAGGGTAGCTCACCCCAAGAGACCCAGTACTTC	CASSQEGSSPQETQYF